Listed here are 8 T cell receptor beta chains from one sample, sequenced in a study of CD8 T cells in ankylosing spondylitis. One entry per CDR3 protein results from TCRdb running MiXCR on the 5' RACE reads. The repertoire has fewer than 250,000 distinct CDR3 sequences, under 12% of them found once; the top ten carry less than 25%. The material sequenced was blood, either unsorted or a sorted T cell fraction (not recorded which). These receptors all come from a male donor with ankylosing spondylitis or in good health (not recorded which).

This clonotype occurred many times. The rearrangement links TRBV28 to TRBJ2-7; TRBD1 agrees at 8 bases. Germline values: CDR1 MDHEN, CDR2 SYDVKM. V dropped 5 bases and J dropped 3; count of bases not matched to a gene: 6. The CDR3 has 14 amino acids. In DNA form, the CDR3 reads TGTGCCAGCAGTCCGACAGGGGTTAACTACGAGCAGTACTTC. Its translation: CASSPTGVNYEQYF.

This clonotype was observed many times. The CDR3 spells CASSSTEPPGETQYF. In DNA form, the CDR3 reads TGCGCCAGCAGTTCAACAGAGCCCCCGGGAGAGACCCAGTACTTC. This chain links TRBV5-1 with TRBJ2-5; D call uncertain. The CDR3 has 15 amino acids. Germline values: CDR1 SGHRS, CDR2 YFSETQ. Trimming pared 5 bases from V and 4 bases from J, leaving 18 bases between.

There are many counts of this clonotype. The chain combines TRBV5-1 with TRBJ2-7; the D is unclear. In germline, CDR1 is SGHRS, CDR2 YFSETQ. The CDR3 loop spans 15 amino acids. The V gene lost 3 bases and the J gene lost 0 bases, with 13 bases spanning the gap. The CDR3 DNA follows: TGCGCCAGCAGCTACGGAGTCGCGAGCTCCTACGAGCAGTACTTC. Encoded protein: CASSYGVASSYEQYF.

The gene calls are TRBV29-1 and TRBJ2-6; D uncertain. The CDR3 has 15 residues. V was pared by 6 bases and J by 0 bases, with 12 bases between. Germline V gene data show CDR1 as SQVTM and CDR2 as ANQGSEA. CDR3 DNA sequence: TGCAGCGTCGAGCTTGTCGCCTCTGGGGCCAACGTCCTGACTTTC. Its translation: CSVELVASGANVLTF.

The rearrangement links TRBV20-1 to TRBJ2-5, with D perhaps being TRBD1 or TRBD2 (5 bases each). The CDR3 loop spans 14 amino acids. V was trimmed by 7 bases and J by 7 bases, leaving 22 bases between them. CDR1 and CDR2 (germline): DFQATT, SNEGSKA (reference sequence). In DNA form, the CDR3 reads TGCAGTGTTGGCCTGCGGCTGCAGAGGGGGACCCAGTACTTC. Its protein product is CSVGLRLQRGTQYF.

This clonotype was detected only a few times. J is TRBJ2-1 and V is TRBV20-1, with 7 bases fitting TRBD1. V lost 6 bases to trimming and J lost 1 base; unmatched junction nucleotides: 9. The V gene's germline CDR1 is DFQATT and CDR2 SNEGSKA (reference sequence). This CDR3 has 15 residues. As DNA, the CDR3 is TGCAGTGCATATTTAGACAGGGCATCCTACAATGAGCAGTTCTTC. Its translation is CSAYLDRASYNEQFF.

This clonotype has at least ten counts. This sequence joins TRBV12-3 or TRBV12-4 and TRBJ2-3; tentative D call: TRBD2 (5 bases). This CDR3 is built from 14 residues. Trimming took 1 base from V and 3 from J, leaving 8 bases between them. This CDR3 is CASSLVALTDTQYF. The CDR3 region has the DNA TGTGCCAGCAGTTTAGTAGCGCTAACAGATACGCAGTATTTT.

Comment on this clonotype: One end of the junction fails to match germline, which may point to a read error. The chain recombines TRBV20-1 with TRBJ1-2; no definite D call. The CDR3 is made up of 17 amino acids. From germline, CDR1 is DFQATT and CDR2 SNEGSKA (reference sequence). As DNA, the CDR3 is TGCTGTGCTAGAGTCTCTCTTTTTACGGAGGGTATCTATGGCTACACCTTC. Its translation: CCARVSLFTEGIYGYTF.